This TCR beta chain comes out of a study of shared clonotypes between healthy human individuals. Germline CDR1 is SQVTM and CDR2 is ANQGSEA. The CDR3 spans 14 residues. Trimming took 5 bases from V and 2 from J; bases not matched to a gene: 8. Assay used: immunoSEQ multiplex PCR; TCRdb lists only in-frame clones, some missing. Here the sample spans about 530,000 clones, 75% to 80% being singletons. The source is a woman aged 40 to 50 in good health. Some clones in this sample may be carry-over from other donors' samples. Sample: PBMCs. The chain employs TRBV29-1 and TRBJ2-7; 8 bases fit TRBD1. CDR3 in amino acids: CSVLTGDTTYEQYF. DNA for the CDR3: TGCAGCGTTCTGACAGGGGACACAACCTACGAGCAGTACTTC.